These T cell receptor beta chains were read from a single sample in a study of molecular identifiers for immune sequencing clone quantification. One entry per CDR3 protein results from TCRdb running MiXCR on the PCR reads. The top ten clones hold about 0.73% of a sample with over 300,000 distinct CDR3 sequences, about 22% of them seen once. Sequencing input: naive CD8+ T cells from blood, with Jurkat cell RNA spiked in. Every receptor here comes from a human donor in good health. Some libraries in this study had Jurkat cell RNA spiked in. Each CDR3 is given with its conserved first and last residue. Fields, in order: D gene, clone size, J gene, V gene, CDR3 protein, CDR3 DNA. D genes are given only for firm matches. Clone size is shown for a subset of rows, as once, few, many or a class of expanded clone.

D gene: TRBD2; clone size: few; J gene: TRBJ2-7; V gene: TRBV10-3; CDR3 protein: CAISESPGLAEYEQYF; CDR3 DNA: TGTGCCATCAGTGAGTCCCCGGGACTAGCGGAGTACGAGCAGTACTTC
D gene: .; clone size: .; J gene: TRBJ1-4; V gene: TRBV11-2; CDR3 protein: CASSSEGRGNEKLFF; CDR3 DNA: TGTGCCAGCAGCTCGGAGGGCAGAGGTAATGAAAAACTGTTTTTT
D gene: .; clone size: few; J gene: TRBJ2-3; V gene: TRBV28; CDR3 protein: CASRPRTRQFYQDTQYF; CDR3 DNA: TGTGCCAGCAGACCTAGAACAAGACAATTCTATCAGGATACGCAGTATTTT
D gene: .; clone size: few; J gene: TRBJ2-3; V gene: TRBV28; CDR3 protein: CASRFNWDTQYF; CDR3 DNA: TGTGCCAGCAGGTTCAACTGGGATACGCAGTATTTT
D gene: .; clone size: .; J gene: TRBJ1-3; V gene: TRBV6-5; CDR3 protein: CASSYSFGNTIYF; CDR3 DNA: TGTGCCAGCAGTTACTCGTTTGGAAACACCATATATTTT
D gene: .; clone size: many; J gene: TRBJ1-5; V gene: TRBV29-1; CDR3 protein: CSVELGDNQPQHF; CDR3 DNA: TGCAGCGTTGAACTCGGCGACAATCAGCCCCAGCATTTT
D gene: TRBD1; clone size: .; J gene: TRBJ1-1; V gene: TRBV6-5; CDR3 protein: CASSYSRQGWDTETFF; CDR3 DNA: TGTGCCAGCAGTTACTCGAGACAGGGATGGGACACTGAAACTTTCTTC
D gene: .; clone size: .; J gene: TRBJ1-1; V gene: TRBV9; CDR3 protein: CASSPRRGEGTEAFF; CDR3 DNA: TGTGCCAGCAGCCCCAGGAGGGGGGAGGGCACTGAAGCTTTCTTT
D gene: .; clone size: .; J gene: TRBJ1-6; V gene: TRBV21-1; CDR3 protein: CASSKAGDRGRSPLHF; CDR3 DNA: TGTGCCAGCAGCAAAGCTGGGGACAGGGGAAGGTCACCCCTCCACTTT
D gene: TRBD1; clone size: few; J gene: TRBJ2-7; V gene: TRBV19; CDR3 protein: CASSSGTGLAYEQYF; CDR3 DNA: TGTGCCAGTAGCTCCGGGACAGGGTTAGCCTACGAGCAGTACTTC
D gene: TRBD2; clone size: few; J gene: TRBJ2-7; V gene: TRBV12-3/TRBV12-4; CDR3 protein: CASSTWTSGRYEQYF; CDR3 DNA: TGTGCCAGCAGTACCTGGACTAGCGGGAGGTACGAGCAGTACTTC
D gene: .; clone size: many; J gene: TRBJ1-1; V gene: TRBV6-2/TRBV6-3; CDR3 protein: CASSPNIEAFF; CDR3 DNA: TGTGCCAGCAGCCCTAACATTGAAGCTTTCTTT
D gene: .; clone size: .; J gene: TRBJ1-5; V gene: TRBV15; CDR3 protein: CATSRDHMSNQPQHF; CDR3 DNA: TGTGCCACCAGCAGAGATCACATGAGCAATCAGCCCCAGCATTTT